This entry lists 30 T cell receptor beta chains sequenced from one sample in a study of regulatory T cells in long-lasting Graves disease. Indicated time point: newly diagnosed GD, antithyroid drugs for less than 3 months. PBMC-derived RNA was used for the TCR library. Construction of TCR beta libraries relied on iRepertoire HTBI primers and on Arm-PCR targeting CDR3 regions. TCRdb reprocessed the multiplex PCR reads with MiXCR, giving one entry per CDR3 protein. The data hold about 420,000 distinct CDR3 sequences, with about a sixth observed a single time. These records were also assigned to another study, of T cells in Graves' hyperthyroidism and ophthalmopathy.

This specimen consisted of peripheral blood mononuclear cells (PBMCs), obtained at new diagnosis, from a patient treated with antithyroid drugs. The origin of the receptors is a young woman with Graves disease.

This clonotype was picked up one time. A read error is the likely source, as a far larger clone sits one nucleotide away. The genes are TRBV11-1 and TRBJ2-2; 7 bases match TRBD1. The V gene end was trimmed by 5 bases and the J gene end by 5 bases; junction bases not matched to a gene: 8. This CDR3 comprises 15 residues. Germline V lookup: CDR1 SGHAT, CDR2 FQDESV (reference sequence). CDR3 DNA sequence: TGTGCCAGCAGCCTTCCGGACAGGCAGACCGGGGAGCTGTTTTTT. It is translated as CASSLPDRQTGELFF. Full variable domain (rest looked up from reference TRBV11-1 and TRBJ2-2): EAEVAQSPRYKITEKSQAVAFWCDPISGHATLYWYRQILGQGPELLVQFQDESVVDDSQLPKDRFSAERLKGVDSTLKIQPAELGDSAMYLCASSLPDRQTGELFFGEGSRLTVL.

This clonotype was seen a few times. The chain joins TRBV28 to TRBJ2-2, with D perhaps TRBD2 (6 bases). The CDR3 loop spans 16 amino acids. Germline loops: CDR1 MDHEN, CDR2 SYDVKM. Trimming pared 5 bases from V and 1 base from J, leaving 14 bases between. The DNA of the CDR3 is TGTGCCAGCAGTAGTCCGGGACTCCGGAACACCGGGGAGCTGTTTTTT. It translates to CASSSPGLRNTGELFF.

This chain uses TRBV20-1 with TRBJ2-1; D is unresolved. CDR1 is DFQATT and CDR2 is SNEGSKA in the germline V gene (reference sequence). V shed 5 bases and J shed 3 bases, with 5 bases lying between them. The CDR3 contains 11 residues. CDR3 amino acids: CSARGYNEQFF. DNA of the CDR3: TGCAGTGCTCGCGGCTACAATGAGCAGTTCTTC.

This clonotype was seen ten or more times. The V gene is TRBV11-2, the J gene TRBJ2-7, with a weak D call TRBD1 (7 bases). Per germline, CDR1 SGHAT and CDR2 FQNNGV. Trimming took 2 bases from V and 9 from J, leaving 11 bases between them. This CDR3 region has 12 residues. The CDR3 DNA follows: TGTGCCAGCAGCTTACAGGGGGGAGGGCAGTACTTC. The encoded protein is CASSLQGGGQYF.

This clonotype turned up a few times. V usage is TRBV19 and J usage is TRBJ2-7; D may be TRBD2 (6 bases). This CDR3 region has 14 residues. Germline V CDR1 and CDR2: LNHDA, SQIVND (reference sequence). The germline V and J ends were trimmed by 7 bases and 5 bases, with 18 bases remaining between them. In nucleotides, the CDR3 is TGTGCCAGTACCATTGGGGGGAGAGGGGACGAGCAGTACTTC. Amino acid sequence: CASTIGGRGDEQYF. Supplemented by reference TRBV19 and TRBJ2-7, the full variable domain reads DGGITQSPKYLFRKEGQNVTLSCEQNLNHDAMYWYRQDPGQGLRLIYYSQIVNDFQKGDIAEGYSVSREKKESFPLTVTSAQKNPTAFYLCASTIGGRGDEQYFGPGTRLTVT.

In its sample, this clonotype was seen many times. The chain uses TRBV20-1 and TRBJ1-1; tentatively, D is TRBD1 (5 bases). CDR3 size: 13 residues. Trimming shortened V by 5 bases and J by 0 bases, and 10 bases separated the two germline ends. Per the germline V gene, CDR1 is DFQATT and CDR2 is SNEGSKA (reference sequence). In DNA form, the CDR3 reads TGCAGTGCTGCGGGACGGTTGAACACTGAAGCTTTCTTT. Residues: CSAAGRLNTEAFF.

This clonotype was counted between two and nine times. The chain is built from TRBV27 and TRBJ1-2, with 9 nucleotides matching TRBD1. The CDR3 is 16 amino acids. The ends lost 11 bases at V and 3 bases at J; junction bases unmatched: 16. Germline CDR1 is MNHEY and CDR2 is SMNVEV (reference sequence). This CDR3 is CAAPVDRGARDYGYTF. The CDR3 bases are TGTGCCGCGCCCGTGGACAGGGGAGCGCGCGACTATGGCTACACCTTC.

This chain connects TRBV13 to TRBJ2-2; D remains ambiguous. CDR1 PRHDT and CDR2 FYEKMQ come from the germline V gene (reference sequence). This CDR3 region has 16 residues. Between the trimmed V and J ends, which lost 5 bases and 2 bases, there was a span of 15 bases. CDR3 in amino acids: CASSSTEGKNTGELFF. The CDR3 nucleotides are TGTGCCAGCAGCAGTACAGAAGGGAAAAACACCGGGGAGCTGTTTTTT.

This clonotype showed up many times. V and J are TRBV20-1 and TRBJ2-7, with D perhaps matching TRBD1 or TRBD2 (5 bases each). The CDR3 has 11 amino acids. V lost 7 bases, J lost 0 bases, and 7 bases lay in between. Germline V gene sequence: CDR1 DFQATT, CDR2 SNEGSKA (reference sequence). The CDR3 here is CSGGVSYEQYF. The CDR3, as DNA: TGCAGTGGAGGGGTCTCCTACGAGCAGTACTTC.

CDR3 bases: TGTGCCAGCTCACCACTCCCGCGCGGGAGGGTCCCGGATACGCAGTATTTT. Protein product: CASSPLPRGRVPDTQYF. The chain couples TRBV18 to TRBJ2-3; 9 nucleotides align to TRBD2. V was pared by 1 base and J by 6 bases, with 11 bases of the junction left unmatched. This CDR3 region has 17 residues. Per germline, CDR1 KGHSH and CDR2 LQKENI. Supplemented by reference TRBV18 and TRBJ2-3, the full variable domain reads NAGVMQNPRHLVRRRGQEARLRCSPMKGHSHVYWYRQLPEEGLKFMVYLQKENIIDESGMPKERFSAEFPKEGPSILRIQQVVRGDSAAYFCASSPLPRGRVPDTQYFGPGTRLTVL.

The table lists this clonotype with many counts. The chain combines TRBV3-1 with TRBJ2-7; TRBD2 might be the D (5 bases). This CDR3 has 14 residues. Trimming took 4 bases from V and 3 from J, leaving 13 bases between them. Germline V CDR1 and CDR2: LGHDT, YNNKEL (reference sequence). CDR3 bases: TGTGCCAGCAGCCTTACCCCGGCGGGCTACGAGCAGTACTTC. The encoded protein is CASSLTPAGYEQYF.

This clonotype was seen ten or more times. CDR3 sequence: CASSPTGTSTGELFF. The CDR3 DNA follows: TGTGCCAGCAGTCCGACCGGGACTAGCACCGGGGAGCTGTTTTTT. The J gene is TRBJ2-2, the V gene TRBV12-3 or TRBV12-4; 8 bases line up with TRBD2. The V segment lost 5 bases and the J segment 4 bases; nucleotides outside the gene matches: 6. The CDR3 has 15 amino acids.

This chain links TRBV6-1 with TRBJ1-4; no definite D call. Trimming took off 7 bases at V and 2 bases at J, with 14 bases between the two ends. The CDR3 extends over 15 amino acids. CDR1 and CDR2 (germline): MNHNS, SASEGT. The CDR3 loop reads CASNPTGQTNEKLFF. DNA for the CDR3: TGTGCCAGCAACCCAACCGGTCAGACTAATGAAAAACTGTTTTTT.

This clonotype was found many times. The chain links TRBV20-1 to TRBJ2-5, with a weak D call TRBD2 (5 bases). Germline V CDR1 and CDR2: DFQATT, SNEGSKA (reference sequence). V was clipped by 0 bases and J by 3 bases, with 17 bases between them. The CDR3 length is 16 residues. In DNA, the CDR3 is TGCAGTGCTAGAGATCCGGTCAGCGGCAGAAAAGAGACCCAGTACTTC. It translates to CSARDPVSGRKETQYF.

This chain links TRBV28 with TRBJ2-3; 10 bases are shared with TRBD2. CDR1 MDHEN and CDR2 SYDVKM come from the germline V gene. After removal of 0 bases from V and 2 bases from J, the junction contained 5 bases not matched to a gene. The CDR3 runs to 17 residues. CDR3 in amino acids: CASSLWRLAGPTDTQYF. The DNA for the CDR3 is TGTGCCAGCAGTTTATGGAGACTAGCGGGCCCCACAGATACGCAGTATTTT.

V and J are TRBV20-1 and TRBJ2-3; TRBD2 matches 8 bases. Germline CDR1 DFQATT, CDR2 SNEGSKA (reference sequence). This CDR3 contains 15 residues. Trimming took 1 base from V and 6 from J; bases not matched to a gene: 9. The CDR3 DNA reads TGCAGTGCTAGAGTACTAGCGGACCGCTGGGATACGCAGTATTTT. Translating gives CSARVLADRWDTQYF.

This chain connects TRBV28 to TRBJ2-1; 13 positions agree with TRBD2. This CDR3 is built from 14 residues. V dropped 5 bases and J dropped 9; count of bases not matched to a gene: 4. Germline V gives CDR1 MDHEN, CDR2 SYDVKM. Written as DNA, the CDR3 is TGTGCCAGCAGTCGGACTAGCGGGAGTTTTGAGCAGTTCTTC. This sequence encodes CASSRTSGSFEQFF.

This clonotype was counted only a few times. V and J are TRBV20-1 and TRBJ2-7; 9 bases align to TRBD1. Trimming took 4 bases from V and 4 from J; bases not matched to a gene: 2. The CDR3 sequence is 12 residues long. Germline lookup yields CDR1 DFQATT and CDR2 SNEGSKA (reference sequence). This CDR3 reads CSAKTGGYEQYF. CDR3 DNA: TGCAGTGCTAAGACAGGGGGATACGAGCAGTACTTC.

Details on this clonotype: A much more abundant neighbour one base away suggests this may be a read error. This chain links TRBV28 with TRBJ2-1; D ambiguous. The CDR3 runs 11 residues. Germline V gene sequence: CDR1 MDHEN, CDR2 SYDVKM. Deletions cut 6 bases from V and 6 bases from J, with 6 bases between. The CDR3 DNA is TGTGCCAGCAGCCGTACCAATGAGCAGTTCTTC. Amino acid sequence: CASSRTNEQFF.

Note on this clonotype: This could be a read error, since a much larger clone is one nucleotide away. CDR3 bases: TGTGCCAGCAGTCCGGGACTAGCAAAAGAGACCCGGTACTTC. Its protein product is CASSPGLAKETRYF. The J gene is TRBJ2-5, the V gene TRBV28; TRBD2 agrees at 9 bases. The germline gives CDR1 MDHEN, CDR2 SYDVKM. The CDR3 is 14 amino acids.

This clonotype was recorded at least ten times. CDR3 loop: CASSLVDHEQFF. The CDR3 nucleotides are TGTGCCAGCAGCTTAGTTGACCATGAGCAGTTCTTC. The chain couples TRBV11-1 to TRBJ2-1; D uncertain. This CDR3 has 12 amino acids. Germline V gene data show CDR1 as SGHAT and CDR2 as FQDESV (reference sequence). The ends were cut back, 1 base at V and 8 bases at J, with 6 bases in the middle. The full variable domain, rest sourced from reference TRBV11-1 and TRBJ2-1, is EAEVAQSPRYKITEKSQAVAFWCDPISGHATLYWYRQILGQGPELLVQFQDESVVDDSQLPKDRFSAERLKGVDSTLKIQPAELGDSAMYLCASSLVDHEQFFGPGTRLTVL.

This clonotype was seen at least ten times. This chain's CDR3 is CASSLEGPSYEQYF. CDR3 coding DNA: TGCGCCAGCAGCTTGGAGGGCCCCTCCTACGAGCAGTACTTC. The chain couples TRBV5-1 to TRBJ2-7; D remains ambiguous. V lost 0 bases to trimming and J lost 0 bases, with 7 bases between them. Germline CDR1 is SGHRS and CDR2 is YFSETQ. The CDR3 extends over 14 amino acids.

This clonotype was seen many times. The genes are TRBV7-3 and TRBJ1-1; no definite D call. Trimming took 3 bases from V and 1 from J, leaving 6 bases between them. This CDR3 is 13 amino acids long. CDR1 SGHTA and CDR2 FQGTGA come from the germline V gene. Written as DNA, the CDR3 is TGTGCCAGCAGCTTGACACCGAACACTGAAGCTTTCTTT. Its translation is CASSLTPNTEAFF.

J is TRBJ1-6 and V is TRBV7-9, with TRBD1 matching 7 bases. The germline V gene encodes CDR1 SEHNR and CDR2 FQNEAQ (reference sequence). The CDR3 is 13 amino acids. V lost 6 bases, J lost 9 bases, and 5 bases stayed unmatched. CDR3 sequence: CASRRGRGSPLHF. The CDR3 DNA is TGTGCCAGCAGAAGGGGGCGAGGTTCACCCCTCCACTTT.

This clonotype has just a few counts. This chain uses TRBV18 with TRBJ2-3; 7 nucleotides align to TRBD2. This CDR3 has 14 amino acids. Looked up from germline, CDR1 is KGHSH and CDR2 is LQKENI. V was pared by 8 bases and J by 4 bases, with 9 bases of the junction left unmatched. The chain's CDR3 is CASRREAKADTQYF. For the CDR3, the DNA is TGTGCCAGCCGTCGGGAGGCCAAGGCAGATACGCAGTATTTT.

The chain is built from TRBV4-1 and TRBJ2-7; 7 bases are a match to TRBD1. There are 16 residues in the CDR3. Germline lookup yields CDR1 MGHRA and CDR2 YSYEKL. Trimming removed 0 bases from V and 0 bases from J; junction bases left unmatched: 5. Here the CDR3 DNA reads TGCGCCAGCAGCCAAGAAGACAGGGCAAGCTCCTACGAGCAGTACTTC. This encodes CASSQEDRASSYEQYF.

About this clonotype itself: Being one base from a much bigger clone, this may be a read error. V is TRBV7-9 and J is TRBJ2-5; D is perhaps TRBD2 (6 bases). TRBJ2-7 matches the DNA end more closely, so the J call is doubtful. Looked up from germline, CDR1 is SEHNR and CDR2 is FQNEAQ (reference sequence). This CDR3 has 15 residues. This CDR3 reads CASSLARTNYYEQYF. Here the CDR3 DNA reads TGTGCCAGCAGCTTGGCAAGGACTAACTACTACGAGCAGTACTTC.

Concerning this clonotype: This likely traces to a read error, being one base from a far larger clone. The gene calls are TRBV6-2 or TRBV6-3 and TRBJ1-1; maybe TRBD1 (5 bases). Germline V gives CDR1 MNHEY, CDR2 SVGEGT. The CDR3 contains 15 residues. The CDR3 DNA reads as TGTGCCAGCAGTGAAAAATCCGGGGGTTGGACTGAAGCTTACTTT. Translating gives CASSEKSGGWTEAYF.

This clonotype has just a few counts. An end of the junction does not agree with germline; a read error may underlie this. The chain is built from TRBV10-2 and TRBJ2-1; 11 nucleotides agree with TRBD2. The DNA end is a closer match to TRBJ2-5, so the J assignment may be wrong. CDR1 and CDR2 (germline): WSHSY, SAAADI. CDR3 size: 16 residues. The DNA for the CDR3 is TGCGCCAGCACGAGTCTCCAGACTAGCGGGAAAGAGTCCCAGTACTTC. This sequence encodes CASTSLQTSGKESQYF.

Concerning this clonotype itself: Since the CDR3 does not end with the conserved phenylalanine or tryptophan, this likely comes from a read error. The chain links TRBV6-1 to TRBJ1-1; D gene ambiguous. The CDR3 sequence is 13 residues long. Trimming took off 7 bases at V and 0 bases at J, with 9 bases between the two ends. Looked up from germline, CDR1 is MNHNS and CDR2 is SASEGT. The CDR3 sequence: CASTQTLNTEAFL. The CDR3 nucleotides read TGTGCCAGCACCCAGACATTGAACACTGAAGCTTTCCTT.